Listed below are T cell receptor beta chains from one sample, sequenced in a study of T cell responses to AZD1222 COVID-19 vaccine. Clones were read by immunoSEQ multiplex PCR, and TCRdb kept only the in-frame ones, dropping some. Among 150,000 to 200,000 clones, about 90% were seen once, and the ten largest hold roughly 6%. The sample was peripheral blood, taken on day 0 of AZD1222 vaccination. The source is an adult in good health. Each CDR3 is given with its conserved first and last residue. The D gene is left open where the match is weak. Rows give clone size only sometimes, using once, few, many, or a class for an expanded clone.

size	D	V	J	CDR3	DNA
-	TRBD2	TRBV7-8	TRBJ2-3	CASSQRTSGSADTQYF	TGTGCCAGCAGCCAGAGGACTAGCGGGAGCGCGGATACGCAGTATTTT
-	-	TRBV9	TRBJ1-6	CASSSQGQNSPLHF	TGTGCCAGCAGCTCACAGGGCCAGAATTCACCCCTCCACTTT
-	-	TRBV6-4	TRBJ2-6	CASVMCLLPPGANVLTF	TGTGCCAGCGTGATGTGCTTACTCCCTCCTGGGGCCAACGTCCTGACTTTC
-	-	TRBV7-9	TRBJ1-3	CASSPDVTGNTIYF	TGTGCCAGCAGCCCAGACGTTACTGGAAACACCATATATTTT
-	-	TRBV29-1	TRBJ1-3	CSVDAGLGNTIYF	TGCAGCGTTGATGCAGGGTTAGGAAACACCATATATTTT
-	-	TRBV2	TRBJ2-1	CASGTSHYNEQFF	TGTGCCAGCGGCACTAGTCACTACAATGAGCAGTTCTTC
-	TRBD1	TRBV18	TRBJ1-6	CASSPGQQRYGTLHF	TGTGCCAGCTCACCGGGACAGCAGCGTTATGGGACCCTCCACTTT
-	-	TRBV7-9	TRBJ1-6	CASRSSGRNSPLHF	TGTGCCAGCAGGAGTTCGGGTCGGAATTCACCCCTCCACTTT
-	TRBD2	TRBV9	TRBJ2-7	CASSAGTIYEQYF	TGTGCCAGCAGTGCCGGGACTATCTACGAGCAGTACTTC
-	TRBD2	TRBV6-5	TRBJ2-3	CASRGLAGSTDTQYF	TGTGCCAGCAGAGGACTAGCGGGGAGCACAGATACGCAGTATTTT
-	-	TRBV14	TRBJ1-4	CASSQEKGKGLFF	TGTGCCAGCAGCCAAGAAAAGGGGAAAGGACTGTTTTTT
-	-	TRBV6-5	TRBJ1-6	CASSPRGYNSPLHF	TGTGCCAGCAGCCCCCGGGGCTATAATTCACCCCTCCACTTT
-	TRBD2	TRBV14	TRBJ2-5	CASSQRTIPNWSGGETQYF	TGTGCCAGCAGCCAAAGAACCATCCCAAATTGGAGCGGGGGGGAGACCCAGTACTTC
-	-	TRBV6-6	TRBJ1-5	CASSAPGFGNQPQHF	TGTGCCAGCAGTGCCCCAGGGTTTGGCAATCAGCCCCAGCATTTT
-	TRBD2	TRBV6-2/TRBV6-3	TRBJ2-2	CASSYLAGGPGELFF	TGTGCCAGCAGTTACTTAGCGGGAGGGCCCGGGGAGCTGTTTTTT
-	-	TRBV12-3/TRBV12-4	TRBJ1-5	CASSFDRARPQHF	TGTGCCAGCAGTTTCGATAGGGCCCGGCCCCAGCATTTT
-	-	TRBV28	TRBJ2-7	CASSFRWRDTREQYF	TGTGCCAGCAGTTTTAGGTGGAGAGATACGCGCGAGCAGTACTTC
-	-	TRBV6-5	TRBJ2-7	CATSGPPYYEQYF	TGTGCCACCTCGGGACCCCCCTACTACGAGCAGTACTTC
once	-	TRBV7-2	TRBJ2-2	CASSLRGAGTGELFF	TGTGCCAGCAGCTTACGGGGGGCGGGCACCGGGGAGCTGTTTTTT
-	-	TRBV6-5	TRBJ2-7	CASSSTTRSGQYF	TGTGCCAGCAGTTCAACCACGAGATCTGGTCAGTACTTC